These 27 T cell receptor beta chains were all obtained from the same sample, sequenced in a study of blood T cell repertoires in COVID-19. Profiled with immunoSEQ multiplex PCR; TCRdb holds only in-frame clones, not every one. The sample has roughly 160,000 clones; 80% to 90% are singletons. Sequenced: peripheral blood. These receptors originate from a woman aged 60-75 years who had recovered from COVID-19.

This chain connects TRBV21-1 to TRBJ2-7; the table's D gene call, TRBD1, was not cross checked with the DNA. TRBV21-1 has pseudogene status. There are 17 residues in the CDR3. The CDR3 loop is CASSKVARATYLYEQYF. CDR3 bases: TGTGCCAGCAGCAAAGTCGCCAGGGCCACTTACCTTTACGAGCAGTACTTC.

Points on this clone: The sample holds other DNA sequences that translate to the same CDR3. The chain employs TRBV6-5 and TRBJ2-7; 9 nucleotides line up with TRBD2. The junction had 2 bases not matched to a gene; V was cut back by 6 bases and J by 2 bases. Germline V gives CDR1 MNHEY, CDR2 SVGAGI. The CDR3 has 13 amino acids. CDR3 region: CASRLAGTYEQYF. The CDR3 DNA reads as TGTGCCAGCAGGCTAGCGGGGACCTACGAGCAGTACTTC.

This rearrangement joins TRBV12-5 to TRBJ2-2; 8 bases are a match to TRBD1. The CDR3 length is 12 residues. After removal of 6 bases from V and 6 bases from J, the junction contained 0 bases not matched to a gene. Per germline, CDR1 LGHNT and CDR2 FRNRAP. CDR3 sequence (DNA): TGTGCTAGTGGGGACAGGGCCGGGGAGCTGTTTTTT. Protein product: CASGDRAGELFF.

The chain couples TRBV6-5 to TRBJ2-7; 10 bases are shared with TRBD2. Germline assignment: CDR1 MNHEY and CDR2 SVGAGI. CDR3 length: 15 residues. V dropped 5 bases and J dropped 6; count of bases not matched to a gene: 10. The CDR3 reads CASSTSSGGPAEQYF. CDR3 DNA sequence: TGTGCCAGCAGTACGTCTAGCGGGGGCCCCGCCGAGCAGTACTTC.

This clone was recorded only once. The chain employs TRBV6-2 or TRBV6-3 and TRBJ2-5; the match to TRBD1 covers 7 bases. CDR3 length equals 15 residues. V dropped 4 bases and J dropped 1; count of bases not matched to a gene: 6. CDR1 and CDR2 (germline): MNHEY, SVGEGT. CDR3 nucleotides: TGTGCCAGCAGTTCCGGACAGGCGGGCCAAGAGACCCAGTACTTC. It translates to CASSSGQAGQETQYF.

Here the CDR3 reads CAWSVDTNQPQHF. The CDR3 region has the DNA TGTGCCTGGAGTGTAGACACCAATCAGCCCCAGCATTTT. The genes are TRBV30 and TRBJ1-5; D ambiguous. Germline CDR1 and CDR2: GTSNPN and SVGIG (reference sequence). The CDR3 extends over 13 amino acids. Trimming pared 0 bases from V and 3 bases from J, leaving 6 bases between.

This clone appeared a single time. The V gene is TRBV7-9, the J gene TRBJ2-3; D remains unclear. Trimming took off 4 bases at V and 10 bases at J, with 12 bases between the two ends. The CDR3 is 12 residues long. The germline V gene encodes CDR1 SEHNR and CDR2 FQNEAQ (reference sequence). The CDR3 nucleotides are TGTGCCAGCAGCTCGCCCAACCGGGCGCAGTATTTT. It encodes CASSSPNRAQYF.

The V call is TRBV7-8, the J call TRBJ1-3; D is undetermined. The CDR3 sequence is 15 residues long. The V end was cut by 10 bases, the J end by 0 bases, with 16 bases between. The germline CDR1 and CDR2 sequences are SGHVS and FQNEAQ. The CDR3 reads CATRLDAYSGNTIYF. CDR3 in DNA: TGTGCCACCCGCTTAGATGCCTACTCTGGAAACACCATATATTTT. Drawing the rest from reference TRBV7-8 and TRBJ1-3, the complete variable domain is GAGVSQSPRYKVAKRGQDVALRCDPISGHVSLFWYQQALGQGPEFLTYFQNEAQLDKSGLPSDRFFAERPEGSVSTLKIQRTQQEDSAVYLCATRLDAYSGNTIYFGEGSWLTVV.

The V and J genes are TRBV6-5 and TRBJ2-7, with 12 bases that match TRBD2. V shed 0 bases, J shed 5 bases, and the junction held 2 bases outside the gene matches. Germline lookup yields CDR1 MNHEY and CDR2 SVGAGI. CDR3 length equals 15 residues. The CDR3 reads CASSYSRLAGDEQYF. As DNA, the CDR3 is TGTGCCAGCAGTTACTCGCGACTAGCGGGGGACGAGCAGTACTTC.

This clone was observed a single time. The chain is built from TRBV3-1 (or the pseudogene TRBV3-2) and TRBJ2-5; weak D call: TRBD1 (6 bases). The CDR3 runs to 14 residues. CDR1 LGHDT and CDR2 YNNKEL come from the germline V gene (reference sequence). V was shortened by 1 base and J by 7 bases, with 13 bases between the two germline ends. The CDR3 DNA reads TGTGCCAGCAGCCAAGGGGGGCAGGCGGGGACCCAGTACTTC. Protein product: CASSQGGQAGTQYF.

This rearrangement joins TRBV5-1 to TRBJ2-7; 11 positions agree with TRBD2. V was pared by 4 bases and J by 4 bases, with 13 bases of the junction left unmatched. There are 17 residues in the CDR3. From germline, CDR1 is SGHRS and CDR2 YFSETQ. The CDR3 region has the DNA TGCGCCAGCAGCGAGCGACTAGCGGGGACGAAATCGTACGAGCAGTACTTC. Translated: CASSERLAGTKSYEQYF.

The CDR3 region has the DNA TGTGCCTGGAGTGTATACCCTGGAGGAGGGTCTCGAGAGACCCAGTACTTC. Translated, it gives CAWSVYPGGGSRETQYF. The chain uses TRBV30 and TRBJ2-5; possible D gene TRBD2, 6 bases. Germline-derived CDR1 and CDR2 are GTSNPN and SVGIG (reference sequence). Trimming stripped 0 bases from V and 4 bases from J, with 21 bases between. The CDR3 loop spans 17 amino acids.

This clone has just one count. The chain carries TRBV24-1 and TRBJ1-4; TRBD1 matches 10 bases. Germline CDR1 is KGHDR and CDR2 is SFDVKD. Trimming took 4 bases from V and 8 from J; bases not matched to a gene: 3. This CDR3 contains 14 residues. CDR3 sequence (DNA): TGTGCCACCAGTGAGACAGGGGGCGGCGAAAAACTGTTTTTT. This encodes CATSETGGGEKLFF.

The CDR3 bases are TGCAGCGGGGTGGAGGCAACTAATGAAAAACTGTTTTTT. Its translation: CSGVEATNEKLFF. The rearrangement uses TRBV29-1 and TRBJ1-4; no clear D. This CDR3 is 13 amino acids long. Looked up from germline, CDR1 is SQVTM and CDR2 is ANQGSEA. V gave up 7 bases and J gave up 0 bases, with 9 bases separating them.

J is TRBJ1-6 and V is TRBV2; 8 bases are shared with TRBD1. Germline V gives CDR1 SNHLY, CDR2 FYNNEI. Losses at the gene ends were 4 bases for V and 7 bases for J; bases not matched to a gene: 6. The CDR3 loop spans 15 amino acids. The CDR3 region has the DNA TGTGCCAGCAGTGTGGACAGGGCGGAAAATTCACCCCTCCACTTT. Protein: CASSVDRAENSPLHF.

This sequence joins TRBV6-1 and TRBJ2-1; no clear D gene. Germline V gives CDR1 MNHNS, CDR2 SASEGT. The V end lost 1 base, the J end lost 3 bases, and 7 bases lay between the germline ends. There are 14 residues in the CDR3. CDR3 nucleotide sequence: TGTGCCAGCAGTGAAGGGGCCCTCTACAATGAGCAGTTCTTC. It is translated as CASSEGALYNEQFF.

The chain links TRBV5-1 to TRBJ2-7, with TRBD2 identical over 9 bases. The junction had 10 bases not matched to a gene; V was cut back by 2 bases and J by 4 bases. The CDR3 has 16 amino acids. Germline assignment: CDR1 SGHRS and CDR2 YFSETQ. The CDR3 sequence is CASSFSSGAGGYEQYF. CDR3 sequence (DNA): TGCGCCAGCAGCTTCTCGTCCGGAGCGGGGGGATACGAGCAGTACTTC.

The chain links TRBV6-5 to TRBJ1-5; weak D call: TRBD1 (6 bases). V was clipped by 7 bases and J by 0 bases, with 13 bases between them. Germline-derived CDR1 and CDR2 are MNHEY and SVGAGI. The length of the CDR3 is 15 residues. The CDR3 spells CASKLTGTSNQPQHF. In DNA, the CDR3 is TGTGCCAGCAAGCTGACAGGCACTAGCAATCAGCCCCAGCATTTT.

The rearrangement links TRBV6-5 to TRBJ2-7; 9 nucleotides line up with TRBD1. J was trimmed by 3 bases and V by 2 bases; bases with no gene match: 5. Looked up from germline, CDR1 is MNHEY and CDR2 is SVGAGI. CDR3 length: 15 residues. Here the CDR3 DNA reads TGTGCCAGCAGTTACCCAGACAGGGGGGTCTACGAGCAGTACTTC. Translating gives CASSYPDRGVYEQYF.

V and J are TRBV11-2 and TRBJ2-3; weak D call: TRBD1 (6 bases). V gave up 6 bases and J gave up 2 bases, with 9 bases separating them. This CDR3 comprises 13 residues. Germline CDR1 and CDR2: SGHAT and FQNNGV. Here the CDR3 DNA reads TGTGCCAGCAGGCGGACAGACACAGATACGCAGTATTTT. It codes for CASRRTDTDTQYF.

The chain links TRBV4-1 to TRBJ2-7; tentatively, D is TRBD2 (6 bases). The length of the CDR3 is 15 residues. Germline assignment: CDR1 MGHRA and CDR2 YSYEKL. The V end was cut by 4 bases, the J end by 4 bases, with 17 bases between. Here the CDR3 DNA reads TGCGCCAGCAGCCCTGAACGGGGGAAACAATACGAGCAGTACTTC. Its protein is CASSPERGKQYEQYF.

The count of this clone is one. CDR3 residues: CASSLYGGQETQYF. Here the CDR3 DNA reads TGTGCCAGCAGTTTATATGGGGGCCAGGAGACCCAGTACTTC. This chain links TRBV27 with TRBJ2-5; D may be TRBD1 (6 bases). The CDR3 totals 14 residues. V was shortened by 1 base and J by 5 bases, with 11 bases between the two germline ends. The V gene's germline CDR1 is MNHEY and CDR2 SMNVEV (reference sequence).

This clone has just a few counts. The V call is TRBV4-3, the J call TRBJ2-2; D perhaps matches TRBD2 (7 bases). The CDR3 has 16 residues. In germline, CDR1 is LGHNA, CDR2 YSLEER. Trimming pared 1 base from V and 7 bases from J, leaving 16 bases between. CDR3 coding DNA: TGCGCCAGCAGCCAAGGGGCGGGGGCACTCGGCGGGGAGCTGTTTTTT. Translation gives CASSQGAGALGGELFF.

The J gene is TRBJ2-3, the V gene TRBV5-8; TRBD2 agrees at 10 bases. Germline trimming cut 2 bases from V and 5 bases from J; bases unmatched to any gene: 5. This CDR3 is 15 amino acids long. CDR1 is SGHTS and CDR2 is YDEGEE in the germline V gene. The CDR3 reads CASSLTGTSVDTQYF. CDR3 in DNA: TGTGCCAGCAGCTTAACCGGGACTAGCGTAGATACGCAGTATTTT. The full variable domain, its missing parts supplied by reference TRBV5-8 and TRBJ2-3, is EAGVTQSPTHLIKTRGQQATLRCSPISGHTSVYWYQQALGLGLQFLLWYDEGEERNRGNFPPRFSGRQFPNYSSELNVNALELEDSALYLCASSLTGTSVDTQYFGPGTRLTVL.

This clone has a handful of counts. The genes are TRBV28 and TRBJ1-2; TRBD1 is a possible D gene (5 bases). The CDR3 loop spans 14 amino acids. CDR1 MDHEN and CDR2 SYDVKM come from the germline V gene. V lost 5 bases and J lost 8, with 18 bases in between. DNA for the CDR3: TGTGCCAGCAGTGGGGTGGGGCAAACTATCGGCTACACCTTC. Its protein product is CASSGVGQTIGYTF.

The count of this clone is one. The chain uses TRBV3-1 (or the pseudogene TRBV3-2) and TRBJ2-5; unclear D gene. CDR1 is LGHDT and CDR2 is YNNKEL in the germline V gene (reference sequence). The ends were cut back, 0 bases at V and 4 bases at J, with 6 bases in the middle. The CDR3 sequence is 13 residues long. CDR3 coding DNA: TGTGCCAGCAGCCAAGATCTTTCAGAGACCCAGTACTTC. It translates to CASSQDLSETQYF.

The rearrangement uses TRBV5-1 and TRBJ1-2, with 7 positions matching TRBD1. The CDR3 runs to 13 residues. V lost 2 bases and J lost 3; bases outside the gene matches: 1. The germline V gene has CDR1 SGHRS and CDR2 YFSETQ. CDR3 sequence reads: CASSFGQDYGYTF. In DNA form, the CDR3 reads TGCGCCAGCAGCTTCGGACAGGACTATGGCTACACCTTC.